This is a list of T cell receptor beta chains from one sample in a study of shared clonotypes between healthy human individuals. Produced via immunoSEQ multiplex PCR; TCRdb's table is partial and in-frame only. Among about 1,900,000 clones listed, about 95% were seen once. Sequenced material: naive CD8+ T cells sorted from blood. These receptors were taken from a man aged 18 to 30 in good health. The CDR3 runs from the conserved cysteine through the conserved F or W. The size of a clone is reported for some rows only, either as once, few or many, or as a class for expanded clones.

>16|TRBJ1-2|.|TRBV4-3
CASSQWQAVSNYGYTF
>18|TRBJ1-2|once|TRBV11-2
CASSSPSREGATIYGYTF
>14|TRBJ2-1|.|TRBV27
CASSSRQGADEQFF
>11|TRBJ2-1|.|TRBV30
CAWSVRGEQFF
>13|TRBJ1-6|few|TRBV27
CASSLGGGSPLHF
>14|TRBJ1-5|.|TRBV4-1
CASSQAPGTPPQHF
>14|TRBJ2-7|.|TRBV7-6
CASSSGSVGYEQYF
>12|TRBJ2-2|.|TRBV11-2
CASSLYPGELFF
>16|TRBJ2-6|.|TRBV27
CASSTLAGSGANVLTF
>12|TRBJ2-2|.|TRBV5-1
CASSWGTGELFF
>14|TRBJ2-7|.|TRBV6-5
CASSTTGSGSEQYF
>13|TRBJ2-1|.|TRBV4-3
CASSIRETNEQFF
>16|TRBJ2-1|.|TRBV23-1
CASSQSPEQSYNEQFF
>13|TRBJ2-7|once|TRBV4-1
CASSQQNSYEQYF
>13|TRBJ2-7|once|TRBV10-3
CAISSIAGDEQYF
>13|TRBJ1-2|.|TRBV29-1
CSVIPRGGDGYTF
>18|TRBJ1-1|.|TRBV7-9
CASSLPNWATGMNTEAFF
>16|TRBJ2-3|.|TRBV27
CASSLAGGPSTDTQYF
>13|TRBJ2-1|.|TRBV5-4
CASSLSHGDEQFF
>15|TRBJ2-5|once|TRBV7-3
CASSDLAGERETQYF
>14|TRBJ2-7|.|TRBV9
CASSVGGGDYEQYF
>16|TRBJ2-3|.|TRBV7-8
CASSLASGGHTDTQYF
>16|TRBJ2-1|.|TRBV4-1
CASSQDRVLGYNEQFF
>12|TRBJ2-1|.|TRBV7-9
CASSLGWNEQFF
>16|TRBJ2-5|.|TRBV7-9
CASSLDLPGRGETQYF
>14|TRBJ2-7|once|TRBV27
CASSLRGKSYEQYF
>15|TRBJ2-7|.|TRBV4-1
CASSQSGQGSYEQYF
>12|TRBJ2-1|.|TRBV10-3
CAISADTNEQFF
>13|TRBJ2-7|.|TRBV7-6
CASSFEIRSEQYF
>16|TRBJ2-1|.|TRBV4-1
CASSPVERGSYNEQFF
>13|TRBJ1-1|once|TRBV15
CATSRGVDTEAFF
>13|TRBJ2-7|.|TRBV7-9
CASSPTGRNEQYF
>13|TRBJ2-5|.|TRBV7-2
CASSLAEEETQYF
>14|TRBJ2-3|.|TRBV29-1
CSVVGRGGTDTQYF
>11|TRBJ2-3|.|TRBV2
CASMRGDTQYF
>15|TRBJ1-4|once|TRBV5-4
CASSWAGTETEKLFF
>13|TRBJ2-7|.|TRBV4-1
CASSQASSYEQYF
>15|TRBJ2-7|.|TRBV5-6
CASSPVGAPNYEQYF
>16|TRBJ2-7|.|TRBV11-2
CASSLDTQGNFYEQYF
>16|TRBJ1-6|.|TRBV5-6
CASSLSRQGAISPLHF
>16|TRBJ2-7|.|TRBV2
CASSDAEAGGSYEQYF
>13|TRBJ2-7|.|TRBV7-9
CASSPKTGYEQYF
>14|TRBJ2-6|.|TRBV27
CASSLTAGANVLTF
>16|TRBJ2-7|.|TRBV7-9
CASSLVPQDGTYEQYF
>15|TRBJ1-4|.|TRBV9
CASSVEGARSEKLFF
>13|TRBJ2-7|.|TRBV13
CASSSGTAYEQYF
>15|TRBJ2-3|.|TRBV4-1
CASSQGWGAADTQYF
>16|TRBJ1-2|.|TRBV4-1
CASSQVTGQGGYGYTF